Listed here are 25 T cell receptor beta chains from one sample, sequenced in a study of Ad26.COV2.S vaccination and SARS-CoV-2 variants. Treatment given: some 19 received Ad26.COV2.S at low or high dose, single or two shots; a few received placebo; per-sample allocation not given. On day 63 after the first injection, vaccine and placebo recipients gave samples. Repertoires were generated with immunoSEQ multiplex PCR, while TCRdb's copy carries only in-frame clones and drops some. The sample shows under 550,000 clones, about nine tenths of them seen only once. The sequenced sample was peripheral blood, obtained in a trial of Ad26.COV2.S vaccine versus placebo. These receptors were collected from a person aged 18-60 years who received the Ad26.COV2.S COVID-19 vaccine or a placebo.

The chain combines TRBV27 with TRBJ2-7; 9 bases align to TRBD2. The CDR3 loop spans 15 amino acids. Germline CDR1 MNHEY, CDR2 SMNVEV (reference sequence). V shed 6 bases and J 1 base; nucleotides not matched to a gene: 7. For the CDR3, the DNA is TGTGCCAGCAGGGGGGTGCGGGAGGGATCCTACGAGCAGTACTTC. Residues: CASRGVREGSYEQYF.

The rearrangement links TRBV6-5 to TRBJ2-2; D possibly corresponds to TRBD1 (6 bases). Trimming cost V 6 bases and J 6 bases, with 17 bases left between them. CDR3 size: 15 residues. The V gene's germline CDR1 is MNHEY and CDR2 SVGAGI. As DNA, the CDR3 is TGTGCCAGCAGGTTACTACAGGGATCGCCCGGGGAGCTGTTTTTT. Protein product: CASRLLQGSPGELFF.

V is TRBV7-9 and J is TRBJ2-1, with D unresolved. Germline CDR1 reads SEHNR; CDR2 reads FQNEAQ (reference sequence). Deletions cut 1 base from V and 3 bases from J, with 10 bases between. This CDR3 comprises 15 residues. CDR3 sequence (DNA): TGTGCCAGCAGCTTAGGGGGATACGTCTACAATGAGCAGTTCTTC. As protein: CASSLGGYVYNEQFF.

The chain carries TRBV19 and TRBJ2-1; D perhaps matches TRBD1 (6 bases). CDR3 length: 15 residues. Germline V gene data show CDR1 as LNHDA and CDR2 as SQIVND (reference sequence). Between the trimmed V and J ends, which lost 0 bases and 1 base, there was a span of 7 bases. In DNA form, the CDR3 reads TGTGCCAGTAGTATAGATAGGGGGTCCTACAATGAGCAGTTCTTC. Residues: CASSIDRGSYNEQFF. The full variable domain, in which reference TRBV19 and TRBJ2-1 provide the parts outside the CDR3, is DGGITQSPKYLFRKEGQNVTLSCEQNLNHDAMYWYRQDPGQGLRLIYYSQIVNDFQKGDIAEGYSVSREKKESFPLTVTSAQKNPTAFYLCASSIDRGSYNEQFFGPGTRLTVL.

The chain employs TRBV5-1 and TRBJ2-6; D is unresolved. Germline CDR1 reads SGHRS; CDR2 reads YFSETQ. The V end lost 4 bases, the J end lost 0 bases, and 17 bases lay between the germline ends. The CDR3 consists of 18 residues. For the CDR3, the DNA is TGCGCCAGCAGCAAAAACAGTCAAACCAGCTCTGGGGCCAACGTCCTGACTTTC. It specifies CASSKNSQTSSGANVLTF. Together with reference TRBV5-1 and TRBJ2-6, the CDR3 gives the full variable domain: KAGVTQTPRYLIKTRGQQVTLSCSPISGHRSVSWYQQTPGQGLQFLFEYFSETQRNKGNFPGRFSGRQFSNSRSEMNVSTLELGDSALYLCASSKNSQTSSGANVLTFGAGSRLTVL.

The chain carries TRBV24-1 and TRBJ2-3; no clear D gene. Trimming stripped 4 bases from V and 3 bases from J, with 22 bases between. The germline V gene has CDR1 KGHDR and CDR2 SFDVKD. The CDR3 has 18 residues. CDR3 sequence reads: CATSDRFWPRRKTDTQYF. CDR3 coding DNA: TGTGCCACCAGTGACCGTTTTTGGCCTCGCCGTAAAACAGATACGCAGTATTTT.

This chain links TRBV5-1 with TRBJ1-1; 9 positions match TRBD1. Per germline, CDR1 SGHRS and CDR2 YFSETQ. V was clipped by 3 bases and J by 1 base; unmatched bases: 4. This CDR3 contains 15 residues. The DNA for the CDR3 is TGCGCCAGCAGCTACCGGGACAGGGCGAACACTGAAGCTTTCTTT. Translating it yields CASSYRDRANTEAFF.

As DNA, the CDR3 is TGTGCCAGTAGCCGCCGGGACACTTCCTACGAGCAGTACTTC. Encoded protein: CASSRRDTSYEQYF. This chain joins TRBV19 and TRBJ2-7; tentatively, D is TRBD1 (6 bases). V was cut by 6 bases and J by 1 base, with 13 bases left in between. The CDR3 loop spans 14 amino acids. Germline V gives CDR1 LNHDA, CDR2 SQIVND (reference sequence). Full variable domain (rest looked up from reference TRBV19 and TRBJ2-7): DGGITQSPKYLFRKEGQNVTLSCEQNLNHDAMYWYRQDPGQGLRLIYYSQIVNDFQKGDIAEGYSVSREKKESFPLTVTSAQKNPTAFYLCASSRRDTSYEQYFGPGTRLTVT.

The rearrangement uses TRBV3-1 (or the pseudogene TRBV3-2) and TRBJ1-5; D is undetermined. Germline V CDR1 and CDR2: LGHDT, YNNKEL (reference sequence). V was clipped by 2 bases and J by 9 bases, with 11 bases between them. The CDR3 is made up of 13 amino acids. The CDR3 protein is CASSQRESGPQHF. CDR3 bases: TGTGCCAGCAGCCAACGGGAGTCCGGGCCCCAGCATTTT.

V is TRBV27 and J is TRBJ2-2; no firm D call. The CDR3 contains 15 residues. Germline V lookup: CDR1 MNHEY, CDR2 SMNVEV (reference sequence). The V and J ends lost 8 bases and 8 bases respectively, with 21 bases between them. The chain's CDR3 is CASSRQPAAVGELFF. The CDR3 nucleotides are TGTGCCAGCTCCCGCCAACCTGCTGCAGTAGGGGAGCTGTTTTTT.

The V call is TRBV27, the J call TRBJ1-1; D is perhaps TRBD1 (5 bases). The germline V gene encodes CDR1 MNHEY and CDR2 SMNVEV (reference sequence). The V end lost 5 bases, the J end lost 5 bases, and 15 bases lay between the germline ends. This CDR3 has 14 residues. DNA for the CDR3: TGTGCCAGCAGTCGCAGGGCTAAGAGTACTGAAGCTTTCTTT. It specifies CASSRRAKSTEAFF.

The rearrangement joins TRBV4-3 to TRBJ2-1; TRBD2 aligns across 7 bases. V trimming: 1 base; J trimming: 6 bases; junction bases outside the gene matches: 12. The length of the CDR3 is 17 residues. The germline CDR1 and CDR2 sequences are LGHNA and YSLEER. The CDR3 spells CASSQGVSRERANEQFF. The CDR3 DNA sequence: TGCGCCAGCAGCCAAGGGGTCTCGCGGGAGCGCGCCAATGAGCAGTTCTTC.

This chain joins TRBV5-5 and TRBJ2-7; D gene unclear. The V and J ends lost 2 bases and 2 bases respectively, with 8 bases between them. Germline CDR1 and CDR2: SGHKS and YYEKEE (reference sequence). CDR3 length equals 13 residues. The CDR3 sequence: CASSFQVAYEQYF. The CDR3 nucleotides are TGTGCCAGCAGCTTCCAGGTCGCCTACGAGCAGTACTTC.

The chain has TRBV7-9 and TRBJ2-1, with D tentatively TRBD2 (6 bases). Trimming took off 6 bases at V and 5 bases at J, with 14 bases between the two ends. The length of the CDR3 is 14 residues. From germline, CDR1 is SEHNR and CDR2 FQNEAQ (reference sequence). CDR3 coding DNA: TGTGCCAGCAGACTAGCCGGGAGTGACAATGAGCAGTTCTTC. This sequence encodes CASRLAGSDNEQFF.

This clone was seen ten or more times. J is TRBJ1-2 and V is TRBV18; D is perhaps TRBD1 (6 bases). The CDR3 is made up of 14 amino acids. V was trimmed by 3 bases and J by 8 bases, leaving 16 bases between them. The germline V gene has CDR1 KGHSH and CDR2 LQKENI. Written as DNA, the CDR3 is TGTGCCAGCTCACCGCAGGACAGCCTATCGGGCTACACCTTC. Encoded protein: CASSPQDSLSGYTF.

The chain carries TRBV18 and TRBJ2-7, with D unresolved. With 6 bases removed from V and 2 bases from J, the gap between germline ends came to 11 bases. This CDR3 has 13 residues. CDR1 is KGHSH, CDR2 LQKENI, per germline. The CDR3 sequence: CASSLGPTYEQYF. For the CDR3, the DNA is TGTGCCAGCTCCCTCGGACCCACCTACGAGCAGTACTTC.

This chain links TRBV5-1 with TRBJ1-1; D possibly corresponds to TRBD1 (6 bases). V gave up 1 base and J gave up 1 base, with 14 bases separating them. Looked up from germline, CDR1 is SGHRS and CDR2 is YFSETQ. The CDR3 consists of 16 residues. The CDR3 spells CASSLFPGARNTEAFF. CDR3 bases: TGCGCCAGCAGCTTGTTTCCAGGGGCCAGGAACACTGAAGCTTTCTTT.

As regards this clone: Other DNA sequences of this sample code for an identical CDR3. The rearrangement joins TRBV11-2 to TRBJ2-7; a possible D gene is TRBD2 (7 bases). The CDR3 runs to 14 residues. V was cut by 1 base and J by 4 bases, with 11 bases left in between. Germline V CDR1 and CDR2: SGHAT, FQNNGV. The CDR3 reads CASSLGGGAYEQYF. CDR3 bases: TGTGCCAGCAGCTTAGGTGGGGGGGCGTACGAGCAGTACTTC. Full variable domain (remainder filled in from reference TRBV11-2 and TRBJ2-7): EAGVAQSPRYKIIEKRQSVAFWCNPISGHATLYWYQQILGQGPKLLIQFQNNGVVDDSQLPKDRFSAERLKGVDSTLKIQPAKLEDSAVYLCASSLGGGAYEQYFGPGTRLTVT.

V gene TRBV25-1 combines with J gene TRBJ2-5; no clear D gene. The germline V and J ends were trimmed by 2 bases and 1 base, with 5 bases remaining between them. The CDR3 is 13 residues long. Germline CDR1 MGHDK, CDR2 SYGVNS. Here the CDR3 reads CASSELTQETQYF. The CDR3 region has the DNA TGTGCCAGCAGTGAACTAACCCAAGAGACCCAGTACTTC.

The gene calls are TRBV11-2 and TRBJ1-4; possibly TRBD1 for D (6 bases). CDR3 length equals 14 residues. V lost 6 bases and J 6 bases, leaving 14 bases between the germline ends. The germline CDR1 and CDR2 sequences are SGHAT and FQNNGV. CDR3 in DNA: TGTGCCAGCAGTTCATGGACAGAAGATGAAAAACTGTTTTTT. Translating gives CASSSWTEDEKLFF.

The V and J genes are TRBV12-5 and TRBJ1-5, with D tentatively TRBD1 (5 bases). This CDR3 comprises 17 residues. In germline, CDR1 is LGHNT, CDR2 FRNRAP. V was shortened by 1 base and J by 0 bases, with 13 bases between the two germline ends. The CDR3 nucleotides are TGTGCTAGTGGTTTGGCCCCAGGGTTCTTTAGCAATCAGCCCCAGCATTTT. This encodes CASGLAPGFFSNQPQHF.

The chain links TRBV7-9 to TRBJ2-1; D is uncertain. V shed 1 base and J shed 5 bases, with 6 bases lying between them. The CDR3 loop spans 13 amino acids. Germline V gives CDR1 SEHNR, CDR2 FQNEAQ (reference sequence). The CDR3 loop is CASSLGPNNEQFF. CDR3 bases: TGTGCCAGCAGCTTAGGTCCCAACAATGAGCAGTTCTTC.

The chain employs TRBV9 and TRBJ2-7; D is possibly TRBD2 (5 bases). The V end was cut by 0 bases, the J end by 0 bases, with 7 bases between. The CDR3 sequence is 14 residues long. Germline V gene lookup returns CDR1 SGDLS and CDR2 YYNGEE. This CDR3 is CASSVGTLSYEQYF. The CDR3, as DNA: TGTGCCAGCAGCGTAGGGACTCTCTCCTACGAGCAGTACTTC.

The chain couples TRBV13 to TRBJ1-1; D unresolved. This CDR3 contains 11 residues. CDR1 is PRHDT and CDR2 is FYEKMQ in the germline V gene (reference sequence). V lost 10 bases and J 2 bases, leaving 8 bases between the germline ends. Here the CDR3 DNA reads TGTGCCACCCGGGGTAACACTGAAGCTTTCTTT. As protein: CATRGNTEAFF.

V and J are TRBV4-3 and TRBJ1-6; 9 bases agree with TRBD1. The CDR3 spans 15 residues. Trimming cost V 4 bases and J 6 bases; bases outside gene matches: 4. Germline CDR1 and CDR2: LGHNA and YSLEER. The CDR3 nucleotides are TGCGCCAGCAGCCGGACAGGGGCTGGTAATTCACCCCTCCACTTT. This translates into CASSRTGAGNSPLHF.